Sequencing of this TCR beta chain was carried out in a study of shared clonotypes between healthy human individuals (dated by TCRdb to the early 2020s). As for the study more broadly: The cohort comprised two women and three men aged 18 to 49 years. Between about 0.94 and 8.9 billion PBMCs per donor were obtained by leukapheresis. Different laboratories and diverse techniques were used to prepare libraries and sequence TCR repertoires, to increase sequencing depth and limit assay-specific biases. For each donor, three plates each were used for CD4 naive and CD4 memory, two plates were used for CD8 naive, and one plate was used for CD8 memory. Blood TCR repertoires of four to six healthy adults were deeply sequenced to estimate repertoire size and the extent of clonotype sharing between individuals. Study-wide findings and limitations: Higher generation probabilities were observed for clonotypes shared by all four sorted-subset donors than for non-shared clonotypes. Naive subsets generally had larger estimated clonotype richness than memory subsets. Sampling was restricted to blood, and TCR repertoires in tissue are likely to differ from TCR repertoires in blood. The small number of donors limited the genetic and exposure-history diversity represented. Sharing across a handful of donors was observed for around 5% of naive CD4, under 4% of naive CD8, roughly 2.4% of memory CD4, and roughly 0.43% of memory CD8 clonotypes. Even with the large sequencing depth, rarefaction of the sorted-subset datasets indicated that sequencing was incomplete. Based on pairwise subsampling, the degree of clonotype sharing among donors was expected to be affected by sequencing depth.

For the CD8 naive samples, CD45RO-negative cells were positively selected for CCR7, yielding a CD45RA+CCR7+ population from which TemRA cells were excluded. Healthy HIV-negative adults with no recently reported acute infections or vaccinations were included as donors. All donors were Caucasian adults living in Nashville, Tennessee, USA. Blood was obtained by leukapheresis, after which PBMCs were separated by Ficoll-Histopaque density gradient centrifugation and cryopreserved in liquid nitrogen vapor phase. Analytical flow cytometry was used to check the purity and quantity of each magnetically sorted T cell population. Genomic DNA was isolated from every sorted fraction and measured by UV absorbance on a Nanodrop 2000c. About this clone: Its binding antigen is unknown. It has no much larger one-base neighbor in the sample; base qualities were not kept.

Using the deep immunoSEQ assay, TCR CDR3 regions were amplified from genomic DNA by multiplex PCR. Genomic DNA extracted from each cell subset was distributed evenly over all wells of several immunoSEQ 96-well plates, and each plate served as one replicate. For sorted subsets, around 200 ng genomic DNA, equal to about 30,000 T cell genomes, was loaded into each replicate PCR. The purified libraries were quantified using a Qubit 3.0 fluorometer, sized with a Bioanalyzer 2100, and then quantified again using the KAPA Library Quantification kit. Every immunoSEQ 96-well plate was sequenced on a dedicated single-read 150-cycle Illumina NextSeq 550 flow cell. On the study's bioinformatics: Because only junctional sequences without quality scores were contained in the immunoSEQ output, filtering matching that applied to full-length reads could not be performed. Sequences were annotated with PyIR, a Python wrapper for IgBLAST v1.9, using IMGT germline references to assign V/J genes and CDR3. Any read was removed if the V/J assignment was weak (E-value above 1e-6), the CDR3 was missing, or the read contained stop codons, out-of-frame junctions, or ambiguous translated residues. V3J clonotypes were defined as sequences sharing an identical inferred V gene, J gene, and CDR3 amino acid sequence. Percentage overlap between repertoires was computed as shared unique clonotypes divided by the size of the smaller repertoire. Richness of each repertoire was evaluated using RTK rarefaction, the Chao1 estimator, and Recon v2.1 estimates of unobserved clonotypes. Generation probabilities were computed with OLGA for all TCRbeta clonotypes obtained by the gDNA method from a handful of donors. What TCRdb holds here is the immuneACCESS table cut down to in-frame rearrangements. Part of the clones is not present; checked against another copy, under half of the missing clones reflect an unresolved V gene, and the others are unexplained. V and J calls and clone size follow that table, whereas D and trimming were derived from the DNA. A total of about 2 million clones appear in this sample, about 95% of them only once. The ten largest clones add up to around 1.2% of the sample.

This receptor was obtained from a man between 18 and 35 years old in good health. The sequencing input was naive CD8+ T cells sorted from blood. Per the publication, the cell subset or site label means: CD45RA+CCR7+.

CDR3 reads: CASSLDGTADTQYF. The DNA sequence is TGTGCCAGCAGCTTAGACGGGACCGCAGATACGCAGTATTTT. The rearrangement combines TRBV13 with TRBJ2-3; the D gene is perhaps TRBD1 or TRBD2, each of them matching over 5 bases. CDR1 and CDR2 are drawn from the germline V gene (reference sequence): PRHDT, FYEKMQ. Trimming at the junction amounts to 1 base on V and 4 bases on J, and the germline ends lie 9 bases apart. The CDR3, cysteine through phenylalanine, is 14 amino acids long. Just CDR3 DNA is preserved here, 42 bases in frame from base 1.